This passage covers 5 T cell receptor beta chains from one sample sequenced in a study of blood T cell repertoires in COVID-19. Sequenced by immunoSEQ multiplex PCR; TCRdb stores in-frame clones only, minus some. The sample has 75,000 to 85,000 clones; 80% to 90% are singletons. Sequencing was carried out using peripheral blood. The origin of the receptors is a human donor in a cohort sampled during active COVID-19.

The chain links TRBV4-3 to TRBJ1-1; D call uncertain. Germline V gene data show CDR1 as LGHNA and CDR2 as YSLEER. Trimming took 1 base from V and 3 from J, leaving 12 bases between them. This CDR3 has 15 amino acids. In DNA form, the CDR3 reads TGCGCCAGCAGCCAAGTTCGCGAGGGCTACACTGAAGCTTTCTTT. It encodes CASSQVREGYTEAFF.

The chain employs TRBV9 and TRBJ1-1, with 10 bases identical to TRBD1. V shed 4 bases and J 5 bases; nucleotides not matched to a gene: 8. Looked up from germline, CDR1 is SGDLS and CDR2 is YYNGEE. The CDR3 has 15 residues. The DNA of the CDR3 is TGTGCCAGCAGCCCAAGACAGGGGGCTGGTACTGAAGCTTTCTTT. Protein: CASSPRQGAGTEAFF.

This chain uses TRBV7-9 with TRBJ2-4, with 7 nucleotides matching TRBD2. With 1 base clipped from V and 7 bases from J, the junction kept 4 bases outside the gene matches. This CDR3 region has 14 residues. The germline CDR1 and CDR2 sequences are SEHNR and FQNEAQ (reference sequence). The CDR3 loop is CASSLGGGENIQYF. In DNA form, the CDR3 reads TGTGCCAGCAGCTTAGGGGGAGGGGAGAACATTCAGTACTTC.

This chain links TRBV28 with TRBJ1-6; no definite D call. The CDR3 sequence is 16 residues long. Trimming removed 1 base from V and 8 bases from J, with 15 bases in between. Germline V gives CDR1 MDHEN, CDR2 SYDVKM. The CDR3, as DNA: TGTGCCAGCAGTTTATTTTCCGGACTCCACGATTCACCCCTCCACTTT. Its translation is CASSLFSGLHDSPLHF.

The chain joins TRBV28 to TRBJ1-2, with 8 bases that match TRBD1. This CDR3 has 14 residues. The V and J ends lost 3 bases and 4 bases, in that order; junction bases with no gene match: 4. The germline V gene has CDR1 MDHEN and CDR2 SYDVKM. The CDR3 sequence is CASSFGQGGYGYTF. The CDR3 DNA follows: TGTGCCAGCAGTTTCGGACAGGGCGGCTATGGCTACACCTTC.